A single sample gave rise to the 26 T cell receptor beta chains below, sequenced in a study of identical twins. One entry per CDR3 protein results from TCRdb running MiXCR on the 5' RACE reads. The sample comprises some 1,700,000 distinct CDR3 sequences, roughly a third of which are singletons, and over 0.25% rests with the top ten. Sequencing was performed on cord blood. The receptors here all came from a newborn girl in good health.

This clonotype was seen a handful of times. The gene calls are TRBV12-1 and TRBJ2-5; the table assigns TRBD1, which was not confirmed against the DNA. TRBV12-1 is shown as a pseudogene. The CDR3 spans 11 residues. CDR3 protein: CASPGVETQYF. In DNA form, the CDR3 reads TGTGCCAGCCCCGGTGTGGAGACCCAGTACTTC.

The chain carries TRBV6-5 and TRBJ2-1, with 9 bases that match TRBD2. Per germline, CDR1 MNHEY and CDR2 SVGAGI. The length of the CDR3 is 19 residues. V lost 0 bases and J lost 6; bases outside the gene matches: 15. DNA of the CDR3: TGTGCCAGCAGTTACTCGTCTAGCGGGACCCCCTCCGGGCTCAATGAGCAGTTCTTC. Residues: CASSYSSSGTPSGLNEQFF.

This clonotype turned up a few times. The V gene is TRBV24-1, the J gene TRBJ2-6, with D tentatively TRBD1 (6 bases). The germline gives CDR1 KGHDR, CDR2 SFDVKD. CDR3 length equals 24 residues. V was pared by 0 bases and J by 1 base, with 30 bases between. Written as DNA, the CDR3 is TGTGCCACCAGTGATTTGCACTATCCTACCGATTTACCCGGGACACAGTCTGGGGCCAACGTCCTGACTTTC. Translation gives CATSDLHYPTDLPGTQSGANVLTF.

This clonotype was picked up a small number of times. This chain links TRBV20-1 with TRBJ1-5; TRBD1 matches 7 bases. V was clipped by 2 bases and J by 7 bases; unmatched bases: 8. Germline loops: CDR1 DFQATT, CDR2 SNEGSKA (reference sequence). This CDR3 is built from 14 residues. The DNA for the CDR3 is TGCAGTGCTAGATTGACAGGGCGGGGGCAGCCCCAGCATTTT. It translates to CSARLTGRGQPQHF.

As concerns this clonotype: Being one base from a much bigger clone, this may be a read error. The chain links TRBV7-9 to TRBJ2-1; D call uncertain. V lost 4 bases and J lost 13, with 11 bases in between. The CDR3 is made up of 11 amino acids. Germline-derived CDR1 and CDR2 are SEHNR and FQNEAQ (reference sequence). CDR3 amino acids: CASSYKETQFF. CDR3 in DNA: TGTGCCAGCAGCTATAAAGAGACCCAGTTCTTC.

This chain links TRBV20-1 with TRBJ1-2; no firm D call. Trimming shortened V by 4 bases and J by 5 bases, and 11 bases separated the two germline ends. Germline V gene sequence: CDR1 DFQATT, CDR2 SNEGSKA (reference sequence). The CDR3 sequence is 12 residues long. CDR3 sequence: CSATGEEYGYTF. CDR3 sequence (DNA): TGCAGTGCTACCGGGGAGGAATATGGCTACACCTTC.

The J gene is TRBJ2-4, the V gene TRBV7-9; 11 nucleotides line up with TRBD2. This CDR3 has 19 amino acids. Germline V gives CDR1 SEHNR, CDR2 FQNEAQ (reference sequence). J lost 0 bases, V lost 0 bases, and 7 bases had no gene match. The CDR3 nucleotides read TGTGCCAGCAGCTTAGCGAACTTGACTAGCGGGATAGCCAAAAACATTCAGTACTTC. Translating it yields CASSLANLTSGIAKNIQYF.

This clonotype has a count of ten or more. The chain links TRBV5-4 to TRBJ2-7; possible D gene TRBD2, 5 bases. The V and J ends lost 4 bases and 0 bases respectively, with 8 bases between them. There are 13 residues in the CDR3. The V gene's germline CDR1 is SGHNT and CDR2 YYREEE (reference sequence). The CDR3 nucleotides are TGTGCCAGCAGCGAGCGGTTCTCCTACGAGCAGTACTTC. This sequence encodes CASSERFSYEQYF.

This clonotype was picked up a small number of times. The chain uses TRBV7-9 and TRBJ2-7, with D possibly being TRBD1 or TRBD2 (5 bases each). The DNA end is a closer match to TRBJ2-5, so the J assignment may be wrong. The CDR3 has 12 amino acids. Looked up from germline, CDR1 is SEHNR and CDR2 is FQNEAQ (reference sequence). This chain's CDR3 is CASSLLRGTQYF. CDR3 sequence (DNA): TGTGCCAGCAGCTTATTGAGGGGGACCCAGTACTTC.

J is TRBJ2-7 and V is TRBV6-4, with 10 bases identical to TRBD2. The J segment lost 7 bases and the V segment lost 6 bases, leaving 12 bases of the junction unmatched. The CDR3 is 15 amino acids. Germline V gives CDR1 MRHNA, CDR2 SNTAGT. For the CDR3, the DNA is TGTGCCAGCAGATCAAGCGGGGGGGCCTTGGATGAGCAGTACTTC. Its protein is CASRSSGGALDEQYF.

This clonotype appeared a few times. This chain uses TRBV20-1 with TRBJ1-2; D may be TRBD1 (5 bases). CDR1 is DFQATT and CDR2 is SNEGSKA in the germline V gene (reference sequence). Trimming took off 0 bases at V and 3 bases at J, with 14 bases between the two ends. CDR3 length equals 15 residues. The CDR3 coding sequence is TGCAGTGCTAGAGATCGGAACCGGGGGTACTATGGCTACACCTTC. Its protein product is CSARDRNRGYYGYTF.

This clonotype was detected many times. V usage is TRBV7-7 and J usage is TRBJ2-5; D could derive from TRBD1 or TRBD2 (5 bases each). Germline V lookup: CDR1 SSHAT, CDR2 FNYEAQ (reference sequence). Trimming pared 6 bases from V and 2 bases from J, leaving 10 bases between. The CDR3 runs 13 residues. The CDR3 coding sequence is TGTGCCAGCAGTCGGGACCATCAAGAGACCCAGTACTTC. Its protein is CASSRDHQETQYF.

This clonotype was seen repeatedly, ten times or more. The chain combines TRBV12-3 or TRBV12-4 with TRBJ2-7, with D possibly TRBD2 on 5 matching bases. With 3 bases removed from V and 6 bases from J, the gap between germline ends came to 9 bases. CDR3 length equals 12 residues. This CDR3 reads CASSFGMSEQYF. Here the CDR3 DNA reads TGTGCCAGCAGTTTCGGGATGTCCGAGCAGTACTTC.

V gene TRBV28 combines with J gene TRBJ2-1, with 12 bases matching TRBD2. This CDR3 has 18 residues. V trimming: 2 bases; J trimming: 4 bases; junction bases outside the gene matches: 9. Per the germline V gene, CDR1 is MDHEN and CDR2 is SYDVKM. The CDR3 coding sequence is TGTGCCAGCAGTTTAGTCGAGCTAGCGGGAGGGTTGTACAATGAGCAGTTCTTC. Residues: CASSLVELAGGLYNEQFF.

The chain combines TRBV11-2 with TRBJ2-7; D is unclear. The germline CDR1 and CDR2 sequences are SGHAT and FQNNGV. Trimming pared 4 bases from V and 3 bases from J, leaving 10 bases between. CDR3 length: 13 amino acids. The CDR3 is CASSSVFNYEQYF. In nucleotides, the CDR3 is TGTGCCAGCAGCTCAGTGTTTAACTACGAGCAGTACTTC.

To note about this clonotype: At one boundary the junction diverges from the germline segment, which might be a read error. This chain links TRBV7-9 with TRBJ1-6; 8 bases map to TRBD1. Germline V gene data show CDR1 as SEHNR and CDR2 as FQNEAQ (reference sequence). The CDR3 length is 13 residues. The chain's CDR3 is CASSGQGNSPPHF. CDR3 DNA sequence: TGTGCCAGCAGCGGACAGGGTAATTCACCCCCCCACTTT. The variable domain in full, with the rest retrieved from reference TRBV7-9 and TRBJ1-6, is DTGVSQNPRHKITKRGQNVTFRCDPISEHNRLYWYRQTLGQGPEFLTYFQNEAQLEKSRLLSDRFSAERPKGSFSTLEIQRTEQGDSAMYLCASSGQGNSPPHFGNGTRLTVT.

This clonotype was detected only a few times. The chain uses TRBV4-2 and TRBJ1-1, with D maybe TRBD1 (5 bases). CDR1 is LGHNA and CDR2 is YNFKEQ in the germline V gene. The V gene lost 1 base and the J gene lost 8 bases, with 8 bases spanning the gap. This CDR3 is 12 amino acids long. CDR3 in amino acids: CASSQGDGEAFF. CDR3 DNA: TGTGCCAGCAGCCAAGGGGACGGAGAAGCTTTCTTT.

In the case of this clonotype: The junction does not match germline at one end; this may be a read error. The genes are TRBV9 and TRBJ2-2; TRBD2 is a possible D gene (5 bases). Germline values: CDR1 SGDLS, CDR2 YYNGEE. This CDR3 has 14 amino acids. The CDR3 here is CASSVGPNTGELSF. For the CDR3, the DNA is TGTGCCAGCAGCGTAGGGCCGAACACCGGGGAGCTGTCTTTT.

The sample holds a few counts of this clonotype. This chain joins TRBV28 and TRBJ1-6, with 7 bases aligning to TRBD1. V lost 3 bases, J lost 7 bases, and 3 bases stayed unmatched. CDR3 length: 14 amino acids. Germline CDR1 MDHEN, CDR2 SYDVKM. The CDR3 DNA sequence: TGTGCCAGCAGTTTTAACAGGGGCAATTCACCCCTCCACTTT. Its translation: CASSFNRGNSPLHF.

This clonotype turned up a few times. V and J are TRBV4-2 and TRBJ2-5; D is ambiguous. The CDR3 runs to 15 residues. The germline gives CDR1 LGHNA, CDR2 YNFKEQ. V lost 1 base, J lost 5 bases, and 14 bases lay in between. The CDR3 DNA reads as TGTGCCAGCAGCCAAGGGGAAGTCTTTGTGGAGACCCAGTACTTC. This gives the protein CASSQGEVFVETQYF.

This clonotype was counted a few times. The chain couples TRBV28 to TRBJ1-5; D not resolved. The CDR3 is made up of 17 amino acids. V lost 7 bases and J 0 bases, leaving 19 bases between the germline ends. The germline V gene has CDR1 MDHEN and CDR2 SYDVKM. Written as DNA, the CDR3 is TGTGCCAGCACCCTAATGGGGTCAGTGTATAGCAATCAGCCCCAGCATTTT. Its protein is CASTLMGSVYSNQPQHF. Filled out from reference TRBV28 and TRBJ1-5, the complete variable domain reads DVKVTQSSRYLVKRTGEKVFLECVQDMDHENMFWYRQDPGLGLRLIYFSYDVKMKEKGDIPEGYSVSREKKERFSLILESASTNQTSMYLCASTLMGSVYSNQPQHFGDGTRLSIL.

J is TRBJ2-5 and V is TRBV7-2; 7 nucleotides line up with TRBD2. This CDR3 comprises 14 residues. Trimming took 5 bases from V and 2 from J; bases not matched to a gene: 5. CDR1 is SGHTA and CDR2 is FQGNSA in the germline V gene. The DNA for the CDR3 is TGTGCCAGCAGCCGAGGGACTATACAAGAGACCCAGTACTTC. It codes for CASSRGTIQETQYF. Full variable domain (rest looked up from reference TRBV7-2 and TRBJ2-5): GAGVSQSPSNKVTEKGKDVELRCDPISGHTALYWYRQSLGQGLEFLIYFQGNSAPDKSGLPSDRFSAERTGGSVSTLTIQRTQQEDSAVYLCASSRGTIQETQYFGPGTRLLVL.

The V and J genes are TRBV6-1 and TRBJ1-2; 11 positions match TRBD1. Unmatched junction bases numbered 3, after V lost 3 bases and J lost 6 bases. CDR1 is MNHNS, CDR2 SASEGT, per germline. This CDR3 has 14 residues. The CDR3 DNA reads TGTGCCAGCAGTGACCGGACAGGGGGCAATGGCTACACCTTC. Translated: CASSDRTGGNGYTF.

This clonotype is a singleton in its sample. As DNA, the CDR3 is TGCAGTGCTAGGGTAGCGGAGAGCTCCTACGAGCAGTACTTC. Translated, it gives CSARVAESSYEQYF. The chain has TRBV20-1 and TRBJ2-7, with TRBD2 as a possible D gene (6 bases). Germline V gene data show CDR1 as DFQATT and CDR2 as SNEGSKA (reference sequence). Trimming pared 3 bases from V and 0 bases from J, leaving 12 bases between. The CDR3 is 14 amino acids.

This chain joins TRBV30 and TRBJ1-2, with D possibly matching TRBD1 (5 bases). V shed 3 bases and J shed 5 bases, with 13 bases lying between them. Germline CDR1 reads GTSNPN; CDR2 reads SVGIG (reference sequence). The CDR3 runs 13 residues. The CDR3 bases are TGTGCCTGGAGATATGGGGCGAGTTATGGCTACACCTTC. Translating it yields CAWRYGASYGYTF.

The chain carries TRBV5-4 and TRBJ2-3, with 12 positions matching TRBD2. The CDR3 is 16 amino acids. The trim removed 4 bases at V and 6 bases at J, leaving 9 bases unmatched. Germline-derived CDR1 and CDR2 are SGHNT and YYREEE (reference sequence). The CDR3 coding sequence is TGTGCCAGCAGCCAGAGACTAGCGGGAGTTTCTGATACGCAGTATTTT. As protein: CASSQRLAGVSDTQYF. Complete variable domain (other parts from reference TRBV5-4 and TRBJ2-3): ETGVTQSPTHLIKTRGQQVTLRCSSQSGHNTVSWYQQALGQGPQFIFQYYREEENGRGNFPPRFSGLQFPNYSSELNVNALELDDSALYLCASSQRLAGVSDTQYFGPGTRLTVL.